This T cell receptor beta chain is drawn from a study of identical twins. Template switching supplied a universal primer site; unique molecular identifiers were carried on the cDNA. TCRdb re-derived calls from the 5' RACE reads in MiXCR, one entry per CDR3 protein. The data contain roughly 1.6 million distinct CDR3 sequences, about 32% of them singletons. This clonotype was seen only once. This clonotype was sampled from a newborn girl in good health. The sequenced sample was cord blood.

For the CDR3, the DNA is TGTGCCAGCAGCTTAGACCTACCCCGCACAGATACGCAGTATTTT. This codes for CASSLDLPRTDTQYF. The chain links TRBV7-2 to TRBJ2-3, with unresolved D. Germline V gene sequence: CDR1 SGHTA, CDR2 FQGNSA. V lost 1 base and J lost 1, with 9 bases in between. The CDR3 runs 15 residues.